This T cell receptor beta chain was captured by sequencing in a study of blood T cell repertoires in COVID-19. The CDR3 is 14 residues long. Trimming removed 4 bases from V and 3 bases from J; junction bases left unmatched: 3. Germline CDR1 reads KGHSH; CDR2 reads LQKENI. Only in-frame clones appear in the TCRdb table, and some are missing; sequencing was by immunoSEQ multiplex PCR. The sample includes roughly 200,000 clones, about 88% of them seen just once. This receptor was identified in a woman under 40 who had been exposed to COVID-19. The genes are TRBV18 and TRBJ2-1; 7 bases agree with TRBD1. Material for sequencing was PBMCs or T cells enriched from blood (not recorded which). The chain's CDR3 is CASSHRGVYNEQFF. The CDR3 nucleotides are TGTGCCAGCTCACACAGGGGCGTCTACAATGAGCAGTTCTTC.